This TCR beta chain was captured by sequencing in a study of naive and memory T cell subsets. Both TRBC1 and TRBC2 were covered by a beta constant-region primer of two equimolar oligonucleotides. The ligated cDNA underwent four PCR rounds using SP2 and nested alpha and beta constant-region primers. MiXCR, run by TCRdb on the UMI-ligation and nested PCR reads, gives a single entry per CDR3 protein. Counted here are roughly 150,000 distinct CDR3 sequences, about 20% occurring once; the ten biggest clones make up around 0.11%. There are many counts of this clonotype. As yet, its antigen is unknown. The germline V gene has CDR1 DFQATT and CDR2 SNEGSKA (reference sequence). The CDR3 has 11 amino acids. Trimming shortened V by 6 bases and J by 13 bases, and 19 bases separated the two germline ends. The study's findings and limits: A few larger clonotypes appeared in naive repertoires, especially CD8, possibly memory cells re-expressing CD45RA.

The source is a human donor in good health. Sequencing was performed on naive CD4+ T cells from blood. V is TRBV20-1 and J is TRBJ2-7; the D is unclear. The CDR3 DNA sequence: TGCAGTGCGACGTTGGTGTTACCCCTCTACTTC. Translated, it gives CSATLVLPLYF.